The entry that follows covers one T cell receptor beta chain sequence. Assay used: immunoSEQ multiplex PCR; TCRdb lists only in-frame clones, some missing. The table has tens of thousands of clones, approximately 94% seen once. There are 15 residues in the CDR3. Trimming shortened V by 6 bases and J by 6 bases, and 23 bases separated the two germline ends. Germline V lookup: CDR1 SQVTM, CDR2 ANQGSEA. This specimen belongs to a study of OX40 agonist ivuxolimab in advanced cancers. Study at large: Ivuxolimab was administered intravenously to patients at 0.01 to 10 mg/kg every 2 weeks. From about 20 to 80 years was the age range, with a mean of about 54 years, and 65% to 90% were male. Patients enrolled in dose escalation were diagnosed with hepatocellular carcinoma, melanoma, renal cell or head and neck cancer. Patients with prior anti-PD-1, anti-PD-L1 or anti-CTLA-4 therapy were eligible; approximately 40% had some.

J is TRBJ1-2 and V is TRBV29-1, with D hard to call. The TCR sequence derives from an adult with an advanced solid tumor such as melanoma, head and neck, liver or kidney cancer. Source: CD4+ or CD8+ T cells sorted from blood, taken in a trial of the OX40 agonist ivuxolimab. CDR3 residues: CSVWAMGGLVDGYTF. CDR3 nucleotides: TGCAGCGTATGGGCTATGGGAGGGTTGGTGGATGGCTACACCTTC.